A single TCR beta chain is shown here with its context. This entry comes from a study of blood T cell repertoires in COVID-19. Looking at the study overall: PBMCs, B-cell-depleted T cells, or T cells provided the cDNA or gDNA that made up the material.

The CDR3 has 11 amino acids. After removal of 5 bases from V and 9 bases from J, the junction contained 1 base not matched to a gene. CDR1 SGHAT and CDR2 FQNNGV come from the germline V gene. Participants were aged about 18 to 89 years from 20 to 30 US areas. It was within 2 weeks before study entry that exposed participants met a COVID-19 case. Study processing details: Scientists estimated how many nucleated cells there were by amplifying reference gene primers. Assay: immunoSEQ multiplex PCR; the TCRdb copy retains only in-frame clones and omits some. D and trimming were read from the DNA, whereas the V and J calls and clone size are those reported in that table. The sample includes approximately 220,000 clones, roughly four fifths of them seen just once.

The sequence derives from a woman between 35 and 50 years old who had been exposed to COVID-19. The rearrangement joins TRBV11-2 to TRBJ2-1; 7 nucleotides align to TRBD2. Sequencing was carried out using PBMCs or T cells enriched from blood (not recorded which). The CDR3 DNA follows: TGTGCCAGCAGCCGCGGGGGTGAGCAGTTCTTC. Its translation: CASSRGGEQFF.